This T cell receptor (beta chain) was sequenced for a study of memory CD4+ T cells and cytomegalovirus serostatus. Turning to the study itself: This sample comes from healthy Belgian adults, about 10 CMV seropositive, about 25 seronegative. Whole-study findings and limits: Of 150 to 200 reported CMV TCRbeta sequences, some 70 were found in memory CD4+ repertoires.

V dropped 0 bases and J dropped 5 bases, with 9 bases sitting between them. The CDR3 sequence is 14 residues long. Per germline, CDR1 SGHDT and CDR2 YYEEEE. The sort gate was single viable CD3+CD4+CD8-CD45RO+ cells for memory CD4+ T cells. The data were produced by immunoSEQ multiplex PCR, yet TCRdb's version contains in-frame clones alone and is incomplete. The sample has 35,000 to 55,000 clones; under 80% are singletons. Regarding this clone: No antigen is known for it.

The sequencing input was memory CD4+ T cells from blood. J is TRBJ1-5 and V is TRBV5-6; TRBD1 might be the D (5 bases). The clonotype was recovered from an adult in good health and CMV-seronegative. CDR3 DNA: TGTGCCAGCAGCTTGGCCGGGGGGTATCAGCCCCAGCATTTT. As protein: CASSLAGGYQPQHF.